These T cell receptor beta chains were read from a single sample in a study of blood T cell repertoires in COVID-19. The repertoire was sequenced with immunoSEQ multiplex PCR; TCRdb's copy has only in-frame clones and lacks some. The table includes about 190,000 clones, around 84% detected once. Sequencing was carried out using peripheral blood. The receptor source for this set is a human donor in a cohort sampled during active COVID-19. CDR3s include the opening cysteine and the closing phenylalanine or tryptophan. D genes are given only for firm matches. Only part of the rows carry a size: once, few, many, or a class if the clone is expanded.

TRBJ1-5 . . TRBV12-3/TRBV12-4 TGTGCCAGCAGTCCCAGGGTTGGTCAGCCCCAGCATTTT CASSPRVGQPQHF
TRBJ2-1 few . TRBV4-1 TGCGCCAGCAGCCAATCCTGGACTGAAGCCTACAATGAGCAGTTCTTC CASSQSWTEAYNEQFF
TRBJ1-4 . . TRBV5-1 TGCGCCAGCAGCATACAGGGCGGAGAAGAAAAACTGTTTTTT CASSIQGGEEKLFF
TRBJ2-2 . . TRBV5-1 TGCGCCAGCAGCTTTGGGAGGACAACCGGGGAGCTGTTTTTT CASSFGRTTGELFF
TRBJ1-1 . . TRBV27 TGTGCCAGCAGTGCCCTAGGGGCGGTCACTGAAGCTTTCTTT CASSALGAVTEAFF
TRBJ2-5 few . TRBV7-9 TGTGCCAGCAGCTTAACAGGGCCGGGAGAGACCCAGTACTTC CASSLTGPGETQYF
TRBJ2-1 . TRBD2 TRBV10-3 TGTGCCATCACAGCGGGGGGGGCAGAGGAGCAGTTCTTC CAITAGGAEEQFF
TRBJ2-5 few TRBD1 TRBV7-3 TGTGCCAGCTCCCAGGACAGGAAAGAGACCCAGTACTTC CASSQDRKETQYF
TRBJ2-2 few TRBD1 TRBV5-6 TGTGCCAGCAGCTTGAGAGGACAGGGGATCACCGGGGAGCTGTTTTTT CASSLRGQGITGELFF
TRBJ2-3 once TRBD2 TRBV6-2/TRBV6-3 TGTGCCAGCAGTCTCCTCGGACTAGCGGGCACAGATACGCAGTATTTT CASSLLGLAGTDTQYF
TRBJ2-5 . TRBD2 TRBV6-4 TGTGCCTTACTAAGAGCGGGGAGAGAGACCCAGTACTTC CALLRAGRETQYF
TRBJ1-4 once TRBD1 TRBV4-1 TGCGCCAGCAGCCCACAGGGGGAGGCTGAAAAACTGTTTTTT CASSPQGEAEKLFF
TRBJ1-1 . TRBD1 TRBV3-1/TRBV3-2 TGTGCCAGCAGCCGGGACAGGGTCACTGAAGCTTTCTTT CASSRDRVTEAFF
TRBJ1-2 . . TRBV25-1 TGTGCCAGCAGTGAATATACCCTAGACTCGGGGGGCTACACCTTC CASSEYTLDSGGYTF
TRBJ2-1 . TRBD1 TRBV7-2 TGTGCCAGCAGCTTAGTGGTTAGGGCAGGGGGCAATGAGCAGTTCTTC CASSLVVRAGGNEQFF
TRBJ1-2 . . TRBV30 TGTGCCTGCATATCCAGGACAGACTATGGCTACACCTTC CACISRTDYGYTF
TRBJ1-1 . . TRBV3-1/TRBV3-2 TGTGCCAGCAGCCAACAGGGGATGAACACTGAAGCTTTCTTT CASSQQGMNTEAFF
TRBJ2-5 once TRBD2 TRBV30 TGTGCCTGGAGTGTCCCGGGAGGGAATCCAGAGACCCAGTACTTC CAWSVPGGNPETQYF
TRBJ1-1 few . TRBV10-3 TGTGCCACCACCAGGGGCGACACTGAAGCTTTCTTT CATTRGDTEAFF
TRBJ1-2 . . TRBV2 TGTGCCAGCAGTGAAGGTGTCAGCGGCTTCTATGGCTACACCTTC CASSEGVSGFYGYTF
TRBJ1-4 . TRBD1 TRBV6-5 TGTGCCAGCAGGACGACAGGGTTGGGTGAAAAACTGTTTTTT CASRTTGLGEKLFF
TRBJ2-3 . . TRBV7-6 TGTGCCAGCAGGCGACTCCGCACAGATACGCAGTATTTT CASRRLRTDTQYF
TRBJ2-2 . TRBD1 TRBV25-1 TGTGCCAGCAGCGGTCAGGGGGCCACCGGGGAGCTGTTTTTT CASSGQGATGELFF
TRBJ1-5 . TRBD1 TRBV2 TGTGCCAGCAGTAGGGACAGGAATCAGCCCCAGCATTTT CASSRDRNQPQHF
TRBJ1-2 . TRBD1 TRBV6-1 TGTGCCAGCAGTGAACAGGGGGCAGTTCAGGATGGCTACACCTTC CASSEQGAVQDGYTF
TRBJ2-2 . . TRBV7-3 TGTGCCAGCAGCCAAAACTTCTCCTCAATGATGAACACCGGGGAGCTGTTTTTT CASSQNFSSMMNTGELFF
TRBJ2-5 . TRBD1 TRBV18 TGTGCCAGCTCACCAGGGACAGAAGAGACCCAGTACTTC CASSPGTEETQYF
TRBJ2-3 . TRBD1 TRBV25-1 TGTGCCAGCAGTGAAGGGACAGGGCTGTATTTT CASSEGTGLYF
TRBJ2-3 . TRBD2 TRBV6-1 TGTGCCAGCAGTGCGGGACTAGCGAACGCAGATACGCAGTATTTT CASSAGLANADTQYF
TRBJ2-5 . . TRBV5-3 TGTGCCAGAAGCTTGACAGGGAACCAAGAGACCCAGTACTTC CARSLTGNQETQYF
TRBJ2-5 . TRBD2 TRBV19 TGTGCCAGTAAAGAGCGGGAGGGCCCACAAGAGACCCAGTACTTC CASKEREGPQETQYF
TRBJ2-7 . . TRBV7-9 TGTGCCAGCCCTAAAATGAGGCGGGGGCGAGAAGGCTACGAGCAGTACTTC CASPKMRRGREGYEQYF
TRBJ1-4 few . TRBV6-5 TGTGCCAGCAAATGGGCAGGGACTAATGAAAAACTGTTTTTT CASKWAGTNEKLFF
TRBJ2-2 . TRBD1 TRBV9 TGTGCCAGCAGCATCTGGACAGGGGACACCGGGGAGCTGTTTTTT CASSIWTGDTGELFF
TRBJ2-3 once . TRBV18 TGTGCCAGCTCACCAGCCGCCGCGGCAGATACGCAGTATTTT CASSPAAAADTQYF
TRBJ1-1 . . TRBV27 TGTGCCAGCAGTCATACGGGTGCAGAAGCTTTCTTT CASSHTGAEAFF
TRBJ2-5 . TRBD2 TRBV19 TGTGCCAGTAGTATTCGGGAGGCAGAGACCCAGTACTTC CASSIREAETQYF
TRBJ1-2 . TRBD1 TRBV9 TGTGCCAGCAGCCAGAGGACAGGGGCTAACTATGGCTACACCTTC CASSQRTGANYGYTF
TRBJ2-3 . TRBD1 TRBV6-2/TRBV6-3 TGTGCCAGCAGTTACGGGACAGGGGGCTCCACAGATACGCAGTATTTT CASSYGTGGSTDTQYF
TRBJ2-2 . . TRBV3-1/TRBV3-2 TGTGCCAGCAGCCAAGAAGGCCAGGGGGGTCCGAACACCGGGGAGCTGTTTTTT CASSQEGQGGPNTGELFF
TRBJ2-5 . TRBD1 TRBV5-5 TGTGCCAGCAGAACCGGGACAGGGGGACCAGAGACCCAGTACTTC CASRTGTGGPETQYF
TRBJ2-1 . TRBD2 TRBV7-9 TGTGCCAGCAGCCTGCATTGGAAGCTTGCGGGGGGTGGAAACAATGAGCAGTTCTTC CASSLHWKLAGGGNNEQFF